Only one count was recorded for the clone carrying this TCR beta chain. Authors' methods: Reference gene primer amplification gave nucleated cell count estimates. This table comes from immunoSEQ multiplex PCR, and its TCRdb copy is limited to in-frame clones, with some not included. That table gives V, J and clone size, and the DNA gave D and trimming. Of around 120,000 clones listed, 75% to 90% were seen once; the top ten hold roughly 30%. This sample is drawn from a study of blood T cell repertoires in COVID-19. The wider study: The United States, Italy and Spain supplied acute and convalescent COVID-19 samples. PBMCs, B-cell-depleted T cells, or T cells provided the cDNA or gDNA that made up the material.

Germline V gives CDR1 LNHNV, CDR2 YYDKDF (reference sequence). Deletions cut 3 bases from V and 1 base from J, with 12 bases between. The CDR3 runs to 16 residues. This TCR derives from a woman aged 65 to 85 with acute or convalescent COVID-19. This chain connects TRBV15 to TRBJ2-2; D gene ambiguous. Source material: peripheral blood. CDR3 protein: CATSSAEKRNTGELFF. CDR3 in DNA: TGTGCCACCAGCAGCGCGGAGAAAAGGAACACCGGGGAGCTGTTTTTT.